This entry features one T cell receptor (beta chain) sequence. As yet, its antigen is unknown. Germline V lookup: CDR1 MDHEN, CDR2 SYDVKM. The CDR3 is 14 amino acids. The record originates from a study of post-analysis software for immune sequencing data. Study at large: Disease courses included relapsing-remitting, secondary progressive and progressive-relapsing multiple sclerosis.

Study observations and caveats: Elevated frequency relative to controls characterized several TRBV segments in patients, TRBV5-6, TRBV5-1 and TRBV20-1 among them.

Built from TCR beta cDNA, the libraries had unique molecular identifiers in them. When about 1 to 11 million T cells were used, they gave roughly 500,000 cDNA molecules. TCRdb independently ran MiXCR on the PCR reads; one entry per CDR3 protein. The repertoire holds about 460,000 distinct CDR3 sequences, with around 40% as singletons. The receptor was derived from a girl between 5 and 17 years old with multiple sclerosis. The specimen was blood. The chain carries TRBV28 and TRBJ2-5; perhaps TRBD1 as D (6 bases). The last part of the DNA fits TRBJ2-7 better; the J call may be wrong. For the CDR3, the DNA is TGTGCCAGCACCCCTTGGGGCAGGGGTTACGAGCAGTACTTC. It encodes CASTPWGRGYEQYF.